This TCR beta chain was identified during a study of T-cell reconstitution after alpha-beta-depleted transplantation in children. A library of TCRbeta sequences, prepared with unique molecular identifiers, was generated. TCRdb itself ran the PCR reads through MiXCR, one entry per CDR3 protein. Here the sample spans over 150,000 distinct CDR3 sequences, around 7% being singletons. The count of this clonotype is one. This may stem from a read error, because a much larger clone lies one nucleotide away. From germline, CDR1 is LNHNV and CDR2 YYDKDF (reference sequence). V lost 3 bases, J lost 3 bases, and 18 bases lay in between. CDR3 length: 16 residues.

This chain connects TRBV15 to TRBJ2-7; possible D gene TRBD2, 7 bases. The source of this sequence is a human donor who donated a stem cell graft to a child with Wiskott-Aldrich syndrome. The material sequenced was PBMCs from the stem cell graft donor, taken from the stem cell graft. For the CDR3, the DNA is TGTGCCACCAGCAGTGGTCTGGGGGGGCCCCTCTACGAGCAGTACTTC. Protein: CATSSGLGGPLYEQYF. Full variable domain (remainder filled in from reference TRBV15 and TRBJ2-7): DAMVIQNPRYQVTQFGKPVTLSCSQTLNHNVMYWYQQKSSQAPKLLFHYYDKDFNNEADTPDNFQSRRPNTSFCFLDIRSPGLGDTAMYLCATSSGLGGPLYEQYFGPGTRLTVT.